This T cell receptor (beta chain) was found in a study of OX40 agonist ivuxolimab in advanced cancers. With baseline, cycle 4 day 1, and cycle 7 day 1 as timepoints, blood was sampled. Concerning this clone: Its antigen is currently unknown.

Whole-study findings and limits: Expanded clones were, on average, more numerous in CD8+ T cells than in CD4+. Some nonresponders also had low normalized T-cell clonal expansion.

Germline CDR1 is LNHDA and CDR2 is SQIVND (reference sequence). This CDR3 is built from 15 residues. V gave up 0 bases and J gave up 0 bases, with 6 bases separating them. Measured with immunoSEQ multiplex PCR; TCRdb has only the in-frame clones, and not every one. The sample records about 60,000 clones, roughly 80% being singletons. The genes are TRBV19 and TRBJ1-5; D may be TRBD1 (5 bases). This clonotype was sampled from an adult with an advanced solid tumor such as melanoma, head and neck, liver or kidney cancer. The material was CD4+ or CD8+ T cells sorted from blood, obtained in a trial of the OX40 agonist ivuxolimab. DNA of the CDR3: TGTGCCAGTAGTATAGAGGGACTTAGCAATCAGCCCCAGCATTTT. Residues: CASSIEGLSNQPQHF.